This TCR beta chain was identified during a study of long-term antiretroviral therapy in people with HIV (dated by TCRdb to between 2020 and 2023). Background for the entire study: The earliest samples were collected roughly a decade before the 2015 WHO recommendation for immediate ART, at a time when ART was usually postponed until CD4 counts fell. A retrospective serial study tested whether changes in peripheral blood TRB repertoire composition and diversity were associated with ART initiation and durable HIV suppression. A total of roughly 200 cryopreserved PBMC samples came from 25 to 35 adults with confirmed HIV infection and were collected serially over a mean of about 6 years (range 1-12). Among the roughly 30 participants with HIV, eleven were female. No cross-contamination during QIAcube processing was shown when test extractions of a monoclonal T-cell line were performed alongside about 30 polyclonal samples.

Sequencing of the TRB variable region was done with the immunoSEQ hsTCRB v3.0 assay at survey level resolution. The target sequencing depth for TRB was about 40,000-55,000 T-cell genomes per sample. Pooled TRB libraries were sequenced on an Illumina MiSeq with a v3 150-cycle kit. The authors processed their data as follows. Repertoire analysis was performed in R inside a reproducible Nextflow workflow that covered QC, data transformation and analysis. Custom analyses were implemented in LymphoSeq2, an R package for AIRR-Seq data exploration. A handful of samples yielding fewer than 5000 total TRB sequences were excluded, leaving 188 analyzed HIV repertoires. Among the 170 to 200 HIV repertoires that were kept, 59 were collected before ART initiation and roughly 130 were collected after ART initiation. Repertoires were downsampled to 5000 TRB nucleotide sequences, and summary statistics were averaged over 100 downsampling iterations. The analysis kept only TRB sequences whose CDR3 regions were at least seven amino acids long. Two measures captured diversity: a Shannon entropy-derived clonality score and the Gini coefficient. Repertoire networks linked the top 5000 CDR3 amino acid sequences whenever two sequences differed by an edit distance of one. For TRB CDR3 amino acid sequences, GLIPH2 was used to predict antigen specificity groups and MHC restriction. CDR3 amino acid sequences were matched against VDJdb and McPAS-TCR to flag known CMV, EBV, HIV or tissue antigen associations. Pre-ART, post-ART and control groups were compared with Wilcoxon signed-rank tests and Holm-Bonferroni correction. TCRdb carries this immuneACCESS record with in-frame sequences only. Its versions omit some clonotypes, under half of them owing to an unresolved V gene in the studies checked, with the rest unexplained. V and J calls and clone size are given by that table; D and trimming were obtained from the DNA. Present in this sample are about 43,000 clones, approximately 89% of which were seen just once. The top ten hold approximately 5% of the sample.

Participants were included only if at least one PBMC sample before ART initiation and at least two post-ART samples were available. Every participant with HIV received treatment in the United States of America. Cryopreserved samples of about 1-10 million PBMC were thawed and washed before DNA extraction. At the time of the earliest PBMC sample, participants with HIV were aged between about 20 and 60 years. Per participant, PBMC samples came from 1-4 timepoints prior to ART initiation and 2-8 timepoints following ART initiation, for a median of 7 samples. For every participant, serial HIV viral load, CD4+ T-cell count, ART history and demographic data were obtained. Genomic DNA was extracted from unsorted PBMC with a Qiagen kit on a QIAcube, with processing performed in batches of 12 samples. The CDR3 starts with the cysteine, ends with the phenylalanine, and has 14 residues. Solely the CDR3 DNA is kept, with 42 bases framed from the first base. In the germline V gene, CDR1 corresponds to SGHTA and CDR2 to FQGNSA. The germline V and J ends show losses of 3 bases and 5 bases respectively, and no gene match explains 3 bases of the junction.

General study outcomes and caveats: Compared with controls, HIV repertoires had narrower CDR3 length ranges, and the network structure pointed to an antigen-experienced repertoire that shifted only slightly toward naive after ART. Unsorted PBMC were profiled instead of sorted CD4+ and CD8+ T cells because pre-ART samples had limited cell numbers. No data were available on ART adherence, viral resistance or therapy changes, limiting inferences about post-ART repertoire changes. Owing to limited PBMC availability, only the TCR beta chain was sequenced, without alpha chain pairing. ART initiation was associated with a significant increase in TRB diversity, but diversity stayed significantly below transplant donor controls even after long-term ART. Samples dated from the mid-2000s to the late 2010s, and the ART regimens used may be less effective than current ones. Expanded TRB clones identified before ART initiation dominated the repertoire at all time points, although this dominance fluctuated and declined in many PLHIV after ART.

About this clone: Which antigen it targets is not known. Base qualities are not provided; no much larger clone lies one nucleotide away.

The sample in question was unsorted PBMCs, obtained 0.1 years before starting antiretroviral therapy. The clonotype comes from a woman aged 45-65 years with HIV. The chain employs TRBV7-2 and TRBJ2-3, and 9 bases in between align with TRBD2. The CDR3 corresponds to CASSFGRGGDTQYF. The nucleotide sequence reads TGTGCCAGCAGCTTTGGGCGGGGGGGAGATACGCAGTATTTT.